The 21 T cell receptor beta chains below all came from one sample that was sequenced in a study of post-analysis software for immune sequencing data (dated by TCRdb to 2015 to 2017). What the work shows at the level of the full study, not this receptor alone: Significantly higher frequencies in patients than in controls were found for several TRBV segments, including TRBV5-6, TRBV5-1 and TRBV20-1.

Libraries were constructed by PCR. The listed sequencing device is Illumina HiSeq 2500. Unique molecular identifiers were incorporated into TCR beta cDNA libraries to reduce PCR and sequencing biases. TCRdb passed the public sequencing reads through fastp at Q25 and MiXCR, retaining productive beta sequences. Each CDR3 protein gets just one entry, which takes the most common genes and DNA from the rows behind it. Within this sample are 350,000 to 500,000 distinct CDR3 sequences, with approximately 39% of them counted one time only. Of the sample, around 8% falls within the top ten clones. No cognate antigen is known for these TCRs. Sequencing used blood. All receptors derive from a girl between 2 and 10 years old with multiple sclerosis.

The table lists this clonotype with a count of one. J is TRBJ2-5 and V is TRBV12-3 or TRBV12-4, with D uncertain. The V gene lost 5 bases and the J gene lost 4 bases, with 8 bases spanning the gap. The CDR3 runs to 12 residues. In DNA, the CDR3 is TGTGCCAGCAGTCGACACGGAGAGACCCAGTACTTC. Translating it yields CASSRHGETQYF.

The chain couples TRBV20-1 to TRBJ2-7; TRBD2 might be the D (6 bases). V was clipped by 7 bases and J by 3 bases, with 13 bases between them. From germline, CDR1 is DFQATT and CDR2 SNEGSKA (reference sequence). CDR3 length: 12 residues. The CDR3 DNA sequence: TGCAGTGTTTCCGTGGAGGGCTACGAGCAGTACTTC. Its protein is CSVSVEGYEQYF.

The V call is TRBV29-1, the J call TRBJ2-2, with 8 bases lining up with TRBD1. This CDR3 has 14 residues. Trimming took 5 bases from V and 0 from J; bases not matched to a gene: 2. In germline, CDR1 is SQVTM, CDR2 ANQGSEA. The CDR3 nucleotides are TGCAGCGTTCGACAGGGGCCGAACACCGGGGAGCTGTTTTTT. Translation gives CSVRQGPNTGELFF.

This clonotype has more than one count but fewer than ten. This chain's CDR3 is CASSVTRGNEQFF. In nucleotides, the CDR3 is TGTGCCAGCAGCGTGACTCGTGGGAATGAGCAGTTCTTC. The chain couples TRBV2 to TRBJ2-1, with D hard to call. Trimming stripped 6 bases from V and 7 bases from J, with 13 bases between. Germline V gene sequence: CDR1 SNHLY, CDR2 FYNNEI. This CDR3 contains 13 residues.

This clonotype has more than one count but fewer than ten. This chain uses TRBV5-1 with TRBJ2-7; 7 bases are a match to TRBD1. The CDR3 extends over 16 amino acids. Germline assignment: CDR1 SGHRS and CDR2 YFSETQ. V trimming: 2 bases; J trimming: 1 base; junction bases outside the gene matches: 9. This chain's CDR3 is CASSFYLGQESYEQYF. CDR3 DNA sequence: TGCGCCAGCAGCTTCTATCTAGGACAGGAATCCTACGAGCAGTACTTC.

The V and J genes are TRBV7-2 and TRBJ2-1, with 7 bases lining up with TRBD1. The CDR3 contains 14 residues. Germline CDR1 is SGHTA and CDR2 is FQGNSA. Trimming took 8 bases from V and 3 from J; bases not matched to a gene: 7. The CDR3 loop is CASDRQGGYNEQFF. As DNA, the CDR3 is TGTGCCAGCGACAGACAGGGTGGCTACAATGAGCAGTTCTTC.

The chain recombines TRBV7-9 with TRBJ1-2; possible D gene TRBD1, 5 bases. The V gene's germline CDR1 is SEHNR and CDR2 FQNEAQ (reference sequence). Trimming pared 3 bases from V and 1 base from J, leaving 15 bases between. The CDR3 is 16 residues long. The CDR3 DNA follows: TGTGCCAGCAGCTTCGCCACGGGGGGACTTAACTATGGCTACACCTTC. Its protein is CASSFATGGLNYGYTF.

Concerning this clonotype: Sequence at one end of the junction differs from germline and may be a read error. The gene calls are TRBV3-1 and TRBJ2-4; 10 bases are a match to TRBD2. Germline V gives CDR1 LGHDT, CDR2 YNNKEL (reference sequence). The CDR3 length is 17 residues. CDR3 sequence (DNA): TGTGCCTGCAGCCTCCTCTTAGCGGGAGGAGCCAAAAACATTCAGTACTTC. This codes for CACSLLLAGGAKNIQYF.

The V gene is TRBV28, the J gene TRBJ2-7, with 8 positions matching TRBD1. The CDR3 extends over 14 amino acids. V was pared by 8 bases and J by 5 bases, with 11 bases of the junction left unmatched. Germline values: CDR1 MDHEN, CDR2 SYDVKM. The CDR3 reads CASLARQGKNEQYF. The CDR3 DNA follows: TGTGCCAGCCTGGCGAGACAGGGGAAGAACGAGCAGTACTTC. Looking up the rest from reference TRBV28 and TRBJ2-7 gives the full variable domain: DVKVTQSSRYLVKRTGEKVFLECVQDMDHENMFWYRQDPGLGLRLIYFSYDVKMKEKGDIPEGYSVSREKKERFSLILESASTNQTSMYLCASLARQGKNEQYFGPGTRLTVT.

This clonotype was recorded a few times. This rearrangement joins TRBV10-3 to TRBJ1-5; D is ambiguous. The CDR3 has 15 residues. Germline CDR1 reads ENHRY; CDR2 reads SYGVKD. Trimming stripped 1 base from V and 1 base from J, with 8 bases between. The chain's CDR3 is CAISEWRHSNQPQHF. The CDR3 DNA reads TGTGCCATCAGTGAGTGGAGACACAGCAATCAGCCCCAGCATTTT.

The rearrangement links TRBV5-5 to TRBJ2-6; 10 bases align to TRBD2. The CDR3 runs 19 residues. Losses at the gene ends were 4 bases for V and 1 base for J; bases not matched to a gene: 11. Germline CDR1 reads SGHKS; CDR2 reads YYEKEE (reference sequence). The CDR3 is CASSLVASGRVSGANVLTF. Here the CDR3 DNA reads TGTGCCAGCAGCCTTGTGGCTAGCGGGAGAGTGTCTGGGGCCAACGTCCTGACTTTC. The full variable domain, with the rest looked up from reference TRBV5-5 and TRBJ2-6, is DAGVTQSPTHLIKTRGQQVTLRCSPISGHKSVSWYQQVLGQGPQFIFQYYEKEERGRGNFPDRFSARQFPNYSSELNVNALLLGDSALYLCASSLVASGRVSGANVLTFGAGSRLTVL.

This clonotype was seen a few times. The chain employs TRBV2 and TRBJ1-2; TRBD1 matches 7 bases. The CDR3 runs to 14 residues. Germline V gene sequence: CDR1 SNHLY, CDR2 FYNNEI. Unmatched junction bases numbered 7, after V lost 7 bases and J lost 2 bases. The CDR3 reads CASNEQGLNYGYTF. DNA of the CDR3: TGTGCCAGCAACGAACAGGGGTTGAACTATGGCTACACCTTC.

The rearrangement uses TRBV6-6 and TRBJ2-5, with 13 positions matching TRBD2. J lost 4 bases, V lost 4 bases, and 3 bases had no gene match. The CDR3 sequence is 15 residues long. The germline V gene encodes CDR1 MNHNY and CDR2 SVGAGI (reference sequence). In DNA, the CDR3 is TGTGCCAGCAGTTTTAGACTAGCGGGAGGAGAGACCCAGTACTTC. Translated: CASSFRLAGGETQYF.

This clonotype has a single count. The genes are TRBV28 and TRBJ1-2; TRBD1 is a possible D gene (6 bases). Germline V gene data show CDR1 as MDHEN and CDR2 as SYDVKM. The CDR3 runs 12 residues. With 5 bases removed from V and 6 bases from J, the gap between germline ends came to 10 bases. The CDR3 coding sequence is TGTGCCAGCAGTCCAAGGACAGATGGCTACACCTTC. This encodes CASSPRTDGYTF.

The chain employs TRBV12-3 or TRBV12-4 and TRBJ1-1; perhaps TRBD1 as D (6 bases). The CDR3 consists of 14 residues. V lost 3 bases and J lost 3, with 11 bases in between. CDR3 protein: CASSLRGLYTEAFF. CDR3 sequence (DNA): TGTGCCAGCAGTTTGCGGGGGCTATACACTGAAGCTTTCTTT.

This sequence joins TRBV24-1 and TRBJ2-3; D possibly uses TRBD1 or TRBD2 (6 bases each). V shed 5 bases and J shed 5 bases, with 22 bases lying between them. CDR1 and CDR2 (germline): KGHDR, SFDVKD. The CDR3 extends over 17 amino acids. The CDR3 sequence is CATSALGAGGGRDTQYF. CDR3 bases: TGTGCCACCAGTGCCCTGGGGGCAGGAGGGGGTAGAGATACGCAGTATTTT.

This clonotype was detected a few times. The J gene is TRBJ2-7, the V gene TRBV7-2; the match to TRBD2 covers 7 bases. CDR3 length: 14 amino acids. CDR1 and CDR2 from the germline V gene are SGHTA and FQGNSA. With 3 bases clipped from V and 3 bases from J, the junction kept 5 bases outside the gene matches. The CDR3 reads CASSFQRDNYEQYF. CDR3 in DNA: TGTGCCAGCAGCTTCCAGCGGGATAACTACGAGCAGTACTTC.

This clonotype was seen repeatedly, ten times or more. The V call is TRBV29-1, the J call TRBJ2-5; 8 bases align to TRBD1. The germline gives CDR1 SQVTM, CDR2 ANQGSEA. Germline trimming cut 3 bases from V and 3 bases from J; bases unmatched to any gene: 0. This CDR3 has 12 residues. CDR3 sequence: CSVEGQEETQYF. The CDR3 DNA reads TGCAGCGTTGAGGGACAGGAAGAGACCCAGTACTTC.

V usage is TRBV7-2 and J usage is TRBJ1-4; no reliable D call. The V end lost 0 bases, the J end lost 2 bases, and 10 bases lay between the germline ends. This CDR3 region has 16 residues. CDR1 SGHTA and CDR2 FQGNSA come from the germline V gene. CDR3 sequence (DNA): TGTGCCAGCAGCTTAGCCCCATTAGAGACTAATGAAAAACTGTTTTTT. This translates into CASSLAPLETNEKLFF.

This clonotype was seen a single time. The chain employs TRBV20-1 and TRBJ1-2; D not certain. CDR3 length equals 12 residues. Trimming pared 0 bases from V and 8 bases from J, leaving 10 bases between. From germline, CDR1 is DFQATT and CDR2 SNEGSKA (reference sequence). In DNA, the CDR3 is TGCAGTGCTAGAGATACCCTTAACGGCTACACCTTC. This sequence encodes CSARDTLNGYTF.

This chain links TRBV28 with TRBJ2-1; D gene ambiguous. The V and J ends lost 5 bases and 0 bases respectively, with 20 bases between them. Germline V gene sequence: CDR1 MDHEN, CDR2 SYDVKM. The CDR3 contains 18 residues. The CDR3, as DNA: TGTGCCAGCAGTCCAACTCCAGGCAGCTTAAGCTCCTACAATGAGCAGTTCTTC. Its protein product is CASSPTPGSLSSYNEQFF.